This passage covers 20 T cell receptor beta chains from one sample sequenced in a study of T cells in Graves' hyperthyroidism and ophthalmopathy. RNA transcripts gave rise to amplified TCR beta CDR3 regions. HTBI primers were the set used in a first-round RT-PCR of the TCR CDR3. TCRdb recomputed calls from the multiplex PCR reads with MiXCR, one row per CDR3 protein. Among roughly 290,000 distinct CDR3 sequences listed, 15% to 20% were seen once. Sample: blood. These receptors came from a woman aged 55-70 years with Graves' ophthalmopathy.

This clonotype showed up many times. This sequence joins TRBV12-3 or TRBV12-4 and TRBJ2-3, with TRBD1 as a possible D gene (5 bases). V was clipped by 3 bases and J by 0 bases, with 28 bases between them. The CDR3 extends over 21 amino acids. CDR3 protein: CASSFPWAGLTEHSSTDTQYF. The CDR3 DNA sequence: TGTGCCAGCAGTTTTCCCTGGGCAGGGTTAACAGAACACTCTAGCACAGATACGCAGTATTTT.

CDR3 loop: CASSLGRWGQFYEQYF. Written as DNA, the CDR3 is TGTGCCAGCAGTTTAGGCCGTTGGGGACAATTCTACGAGCAGTACTTC. J is TRBJ2-7 and V is TRBV28; possibly TRBD1 for D (6 bases). This CDR3 region has 16 residues. V lost 2 bases, J lost 3 bases, and 17 bases lay in between. Germline CDR1 and CDR2: MDHEN and SYDVKM. The full variable domain, its missing parts supplied by reference TRBV28 and TRBJ2-7, is DVKVTQSSRYLVKRTGEKVFLECVQDMDHENMFWYRQDPGLGLRLIYFSYDVKMKEKGDIPEGYSVSREKKERFSLILESASTNQTSMYLCASSLGRWGQFYEQYFGPGTRLTVT.

This clonotype was seen a few times. CDR3 residues: CATSRDPLSGGTIQYF. The DNA for the CDR3 is TGTGCCACCAGCAGAGATCCCCTCTCAGGGGGCACCATTCAGTACTTC. V is TRBV15 and J is TRBJ2-4, with TRBD1 matching over 8 bases. Germline CDR1 and CDR2: LNHNV and YYDKDF (reference sequence). The length of the CDR3 is 16 residues. The trim removed 0 bases at V and 9 bases at J, leaving 10 bases unmatched. The whole variable domain, remainder taken from reference TRBV15 and TRBJ2-4, is DAMVIQNPRYQVTQFGKPVTLSCSQTLNHNVMYWYQQKSSQAPKLLFHYYDKDFNNEADTPDNFQSRRPNTSFCFLDIRSPGLGDTAMYLCATSRDPLSGGTIQYFGAGTRLSVL.

This clonotype was recorded at least ten times. This rearrangement joins TRBV10-3 to TRBJ1-2; D uncertain. V was clipped by 1 base and J by 3 bases, with 6 bases between them. Germline assignment: CDR1 ENHRY and CDR2 SYGVKD. There are 13 residues in the CDR3. This CDR3 reads CAISEFGYYGYTF. In nucleotides, the CDR3 is TGTGCCATCAGTGAGTTCGGGTACTATGGCTACACCTTC.

Many counts were recorded for this clonotype. The V gene is TRBV2, the J gene TRBJ1-2; D may be TRBD1 (5 bases). The germline V and J ends were trimmed by 6 bases and 1 base, with 9 bases remaining between them. Germline V gene data show CDR1 as SNHLY and CDR2 as FYNNEI. The CDR3 has 13 amino acids. CDR3 DNA sequence: TGTGCCAGCAGCGACAGAGATAACTATGGCTACACCTTC. Its protein product is CASSDRDNYGYTF.

The J gene is TRBJ2-7, the V gene TRBV7-9; 9 bases match TRBD1. Trimming cost V 5 bases and J 5 bases; bases outside gene matches: 7. Germline V gene lookup returns CDR1 SEHNR and CDR2 FQNEAQ (reference sequence). The CDR3 has 14 residues. CDR3 amino acids: CASSGRQGEHEQYF. CDR3 in DNA: TGTGCCAGCAGCGGTCGACAGGGGGAACACGAGCAGTACTTC.

This sequence joins TRBV6-1 and TRBJ1-1; D possibly corresponds to TRBD1 (5 bases). This CDR3 is 16 amino acids long. Germline V lookup: CDR1 MNHNS, CDR2 SASEGT. The V end lost 5 bases, the J end lost 3 bases, and 19 bases lay between the germline ends. This CDR3 is CASSINPGRSDTEAFF. CDR3 bases: TGTGCCAGCAGTATAAACCCGGGACGATCAGACACTGAAGCTTTCTTT.

The sample holds a few counts of this clonotype. This may arise from a read error, as a much more abundant clone is one base away. The V and J genes are TRBV18 and TRBJ2-5; 8 positions agree with TRBD1. The CDR3 is 16 residues long. Germline V lookup: CDR1 KGHSH, CDR2 LQKENI. Here the CDR3 reads CASSSPNRGSQGTQYF. CDR3 DNA: TGTGCCAGCTCATCACCTAACAGGGGGTCCCAAGGGACCCAGTACTTC.

This clonotype was observed many times. The chain couples TRBV29-1 to TRBJ2-7; 8 bases line up with TRBD1. Trimming at V came to 5 bases and at J to 1 base, leaving 7 bases not matched to a gene. The CDR3 loop spans 14 amino acids. CDR1 and CDR2 from the germline V gene are SQVTM and ANQGSEA. The CDR3 reads CSVYGTGNSYEQYF. Written as DNA, the CDR3 is TGCAGCGTTTATGGGACAGGCAATTCCTACGAGCAGTACTTC.

This clonotype was counted only a few times. The V call is TRBV30, the J call TRBJ2-7, with TRBD1 matching over 7 bases. The CDR3 loop spans 13 amino acids. V lost 4 bases, J lost 0 bases, and 3 bases stayed unmatched. Germline V CDR1 and CDR2: GTSNPN, SVGIG (reference sequence). Here the CDR3 DNA reads TGTGCCTGGACAGGGGGAGTCTCCTACGAGCAGTACTTC. Protein: CAWTGGVSYEQYF. The variable domain in full, completed from reference TRBV30 and TRBJ2-7, reads SQTIHQWPATLVQPVGSPLSLECTVEGTSNPNLYWYRQAAGRGLQLLFYSVGIGQISSEVPQNLSASRPQDRQFILSSKKLLLSDSGFYLCAWTGGVSYEQYFGPGTRLTVT.

This clonotype was counted at least ten times. The chain is built from TRBV7-2 and TRBJ2-7; a weak D match, TRBD2 (6 bases). This CDR3 comprises 15 residues. From germline, CDR1 is SGHTA and CDR2 FQGNSA. V gave up 1 base and J gave up 3 bases, with 13 bases separating them. The CDR3 reads CASSLGDGGLYEQYF. The CDR3 nucleotides are TGTGCCAGCAGCTTAGGCGACGGAGGGCTCTACGAGCAGTACTTC.

The chain employs TRBV4-2 and TRBJ1-4; 9 bases match TRBD1. The trim removed 0 bases at V and 0 bases at J, leaving 11 bases unmatched. Germline CDR1 is LGHNA and CDR2 is YNFKEQ. There are 20 residues in the CDR3. This chain's CDR3 is CASSQDPGQGPVATNEKLFF. As DNA, the CDR3 is TGTGCCAGCAGCCAAGATCCCGGACAGGGGCCCGTTGCAACTAATGAAAAACTGTTTTTT.

The chain links TRBV7-9 to TRBJ2-7; D gene uncertain. V gave up 1 base and J gave up 4 bases, with 17 bases separating them. This CDR3 contains 16 residues. Germline assignment: CDR1 SEHNR and CDR2 FQNEAQ (reference sequence). The CDR3 DNA follows: TGTGCCAGCAGCTTAGATTATCACCACCCCGCTTACGAGCAGTACTTC. It yields the protein CASSLDYHHPAYEQYF.

The chain recombines TRBV15 with TRBJ2-2; D ambiguous. This CDR3 contains 13 residues. The V gene's germline CDR1 is LNHNV and CDR2 YYDKDF (reference sequence). V gave up 1 base and J gave up 7 bases, with 7 bases separating them. CDR3 DNA: TGTGCCACCAGCAGAGTTTATGGCGGGGAGCTGTTTTTT. Residues: CATSRVYGGELFF.

The chain uses TRBV7-2 and TRBJ1-1; no firm D call. V lost 5 bases and J lost 0, with 10 bases in between. The germline CDR1 and CDR2 sequences are SGHTA and FQGNSA. The CDR3 contains 14 residues. CDR3: CASSDSMLNTEAFF. The DNA of the CDR3 is TGTGCCAGCAGCGATTCGATGTTGAACACTGAAGCTTTCTTT.

A note on this clonotype: A read error may explain this, as a much larger clone is one base away. The chain uses TRBV3-1 and TRBJ2-5; 10 bases match TRBD2. The CDR3 consists of 14 residues. Germline V gene data show CDR1 as LGHDT and CDR2 as YNNKEL (reference sequence). J lost 7 bases, V lost 8 bases, and 10 bases had no gene match. The CDR3 sequence is CASGRSGGARTQYF. In DNA, the CDR3 is TGTGCCAGCGGCCGAAGCGGGGGGGCTAGGACCCAGTACTTC.

This clonotype was seen repeatedly, ten times or more. This chain links TRBV4-2 with TRBJ2-1; possibly TRBD2 for D (6 bases). Trimming took 2 bases from V and 4 from J, leaving 15 bases between them. Germline V gene data show CDR1 as LGHNA and CDR2 as YNFKEQ. The CDR3 runs to 16 residues. As DNA, the CDR3 is TGTGCCAGCAGCCAAAGGGACGTCGGGGGTTACAATGAGCAGTTCTTC. Its protein product is CASSQRDVGGYNEQFF.

Details on this clonotype: At one boundary the junction diverges from the germline segment, which might be a read error. V usage is TRBV7-2 and J usage is TRBJ1-1, with D unclear. In germline, CDR1 is SGHTA, CDR2 FQGNSA. The CDR3 runs to 15 residues. CDR3 bases: TGTGCCAGCAGCTCATCAGGCCCCGGGAACACTGAAGCTCTCTTT. Amino acids: CASSSSGPGNTEALF.

The chain uses TRBV20-1 and TRBJ2-2; D is unclear. Germline V CDR1 and CDR2: DFQATT, SNEGSKA (reference sequence). CDR3 length equals 15 residues. Trimming removed 1 base at V and 1 base at J, with 10 bases between. The CDR3 here is CSARVRDRNTGELFF. The CDR3 bases are TGCAGTGCTAGAGTTCGTGACCGGAACACCGGGGAGCTGTTTTTT.

Many counts were recorded for this clonotype. The chain is built from TRBV10-1 and TRBJ2-2; D gene ambiguous. V was pared by 2 bases and J by 7 bases, with 8 bases between. This CDR3 comprises 13 residues. CDR1 is WNHNN, CDR2 SYGVQD, per germline (reference sequence). The CDR3 region is CASSERFGGELFF. CDR3 bases: TGCGCCAGCAGTGAGCGTTTCGGCGGGGAGCTGTTTTTT.